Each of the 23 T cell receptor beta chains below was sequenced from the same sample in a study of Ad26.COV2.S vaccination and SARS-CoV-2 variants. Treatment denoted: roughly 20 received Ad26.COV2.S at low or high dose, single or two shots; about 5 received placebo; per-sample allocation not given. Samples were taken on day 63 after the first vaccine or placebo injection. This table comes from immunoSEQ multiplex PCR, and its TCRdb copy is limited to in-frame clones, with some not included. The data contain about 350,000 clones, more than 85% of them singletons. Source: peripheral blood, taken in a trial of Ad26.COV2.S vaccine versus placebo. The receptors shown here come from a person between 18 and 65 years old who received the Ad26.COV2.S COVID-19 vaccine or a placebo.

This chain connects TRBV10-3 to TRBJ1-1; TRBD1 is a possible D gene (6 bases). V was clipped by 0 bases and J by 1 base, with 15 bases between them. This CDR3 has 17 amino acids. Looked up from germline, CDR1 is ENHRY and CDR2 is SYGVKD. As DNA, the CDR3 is TGTGCCATCAGTGAGTCAGGTCTTGGACAGCAGAACACTGAAGCTTTCTTT. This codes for CAISESGLGQQNTEAFF.

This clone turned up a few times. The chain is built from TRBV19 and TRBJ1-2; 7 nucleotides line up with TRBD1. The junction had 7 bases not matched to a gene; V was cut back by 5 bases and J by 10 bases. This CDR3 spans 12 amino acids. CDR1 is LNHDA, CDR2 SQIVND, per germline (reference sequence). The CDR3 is CASSFLDRDYTF. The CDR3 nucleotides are TGTGCCAGTAGTTTTCTAGACAGGGACTACACCTTC.

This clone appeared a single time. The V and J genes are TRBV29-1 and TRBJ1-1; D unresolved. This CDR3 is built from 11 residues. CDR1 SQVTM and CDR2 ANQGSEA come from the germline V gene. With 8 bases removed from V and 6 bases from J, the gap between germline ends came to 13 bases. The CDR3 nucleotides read TGCAGCCCCCGCAGAGTGGCTGAAGCTTTCTTT. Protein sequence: CSPRRVAEAFF. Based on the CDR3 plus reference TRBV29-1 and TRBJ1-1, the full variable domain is SAVISQKPSRDICQRGTSLTIQCQVDSQVTMMFWYRQQPGQSLTLIATANQGSEATYESGFVIDKFPISRPNLTFSTLTVSNMSPEDSSIYLCSPRRVAEAFFGQGTRLTVV.

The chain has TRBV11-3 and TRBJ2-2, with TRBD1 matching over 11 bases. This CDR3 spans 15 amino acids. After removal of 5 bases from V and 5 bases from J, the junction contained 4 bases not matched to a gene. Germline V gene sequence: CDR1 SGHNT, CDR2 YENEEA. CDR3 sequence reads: CASSKDRGQTGELFF. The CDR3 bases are TGTGCCAGCAGCAAGGACAGGGGGCAAACCGGGGAGCTGTTTTTT.

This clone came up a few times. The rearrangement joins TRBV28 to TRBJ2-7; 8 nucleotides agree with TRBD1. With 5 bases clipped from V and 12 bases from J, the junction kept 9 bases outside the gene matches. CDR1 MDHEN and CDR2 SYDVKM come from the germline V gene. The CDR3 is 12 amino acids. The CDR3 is CASSLGQGSWYF. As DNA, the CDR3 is TGTGCCAGCAGTCTCGGACAGGGTTCTTGGTACTTC.

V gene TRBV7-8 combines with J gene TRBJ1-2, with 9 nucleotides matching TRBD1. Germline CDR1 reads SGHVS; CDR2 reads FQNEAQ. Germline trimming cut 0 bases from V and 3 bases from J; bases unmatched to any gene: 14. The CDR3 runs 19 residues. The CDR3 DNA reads TGTGCCAGCAGCTTAGCGCGTGGGGGACAGGGATTGAAGTACTATGGCTACACCTTC. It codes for CASSLARGGQGLKYYGYTF.

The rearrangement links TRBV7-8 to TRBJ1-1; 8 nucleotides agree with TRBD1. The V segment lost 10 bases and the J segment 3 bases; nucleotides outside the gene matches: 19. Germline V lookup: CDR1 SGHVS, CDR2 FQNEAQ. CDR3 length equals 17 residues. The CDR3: CAIEDIGRGLLDTEAFF. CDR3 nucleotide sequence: TGTGCCATTGAGGACATAGGCAGGGGGCTTTTGGACACTGAAGCTTTCTTT.

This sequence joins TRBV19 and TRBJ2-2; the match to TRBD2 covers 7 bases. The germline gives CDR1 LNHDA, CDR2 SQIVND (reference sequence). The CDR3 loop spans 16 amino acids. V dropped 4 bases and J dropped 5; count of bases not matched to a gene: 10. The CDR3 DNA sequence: TGTGCCAGTAGTACCTCCGCGGGAGCGGTTACCGGGGAGCTGTTTTTT. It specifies CASSTSAGAVTGELFF.

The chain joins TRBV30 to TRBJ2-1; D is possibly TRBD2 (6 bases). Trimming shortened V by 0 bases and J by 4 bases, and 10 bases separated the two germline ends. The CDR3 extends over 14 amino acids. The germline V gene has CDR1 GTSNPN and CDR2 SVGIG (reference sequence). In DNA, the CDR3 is TGTGCCTGGAGTGTCGGACTAAATTACAATGAGCAGTTCTTC. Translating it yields CAWSVGLNYNEQFF.

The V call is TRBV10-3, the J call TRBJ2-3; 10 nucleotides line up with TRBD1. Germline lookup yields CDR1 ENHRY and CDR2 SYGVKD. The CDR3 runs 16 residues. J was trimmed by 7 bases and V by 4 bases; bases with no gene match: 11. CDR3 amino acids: CAISGPGQGLGHTQYF. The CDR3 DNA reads TGTGCCATCAGTGGGCCGGGACAGGGGCTGGGACATACGCAGTATTTT.

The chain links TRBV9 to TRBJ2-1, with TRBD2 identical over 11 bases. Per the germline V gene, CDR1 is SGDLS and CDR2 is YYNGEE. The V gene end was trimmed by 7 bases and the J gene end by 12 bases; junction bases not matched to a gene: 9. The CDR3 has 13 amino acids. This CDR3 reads CASGFTSGGRQFF. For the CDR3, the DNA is TGTGCCAGCGGATTCACTAGCGGGGGTAGGCAGTTCTTC.

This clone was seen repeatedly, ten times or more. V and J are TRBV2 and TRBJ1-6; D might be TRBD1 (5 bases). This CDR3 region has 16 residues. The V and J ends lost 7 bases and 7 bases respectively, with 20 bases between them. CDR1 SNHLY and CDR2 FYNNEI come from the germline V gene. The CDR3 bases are TGTGCCAGCAACTGGGACTCCCAGGACCCAAATTCACCCCTCCACTTT. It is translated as CASNWDSQDPNSPLHF.

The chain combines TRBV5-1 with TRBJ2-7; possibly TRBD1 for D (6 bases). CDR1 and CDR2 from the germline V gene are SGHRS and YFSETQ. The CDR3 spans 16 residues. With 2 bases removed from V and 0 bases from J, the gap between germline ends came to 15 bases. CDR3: CASSFEVQGSSYEQYF. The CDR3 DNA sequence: TGCGCCAGCAGCTTCGAGGTTCAGGGGAGCTCCTACGAGCAGTACTTC. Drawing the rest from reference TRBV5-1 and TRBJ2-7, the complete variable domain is KAGVTQTPRYLIKTRGQQVTLSCSPISGHRSVSWYQQTPGQGLQFLFEYFSETQRNKGNFPGRFSGRQFSNSRSEMNVSTLELGDSALYLCASSFEVQGSSYEQYFGPGTRLTVT.

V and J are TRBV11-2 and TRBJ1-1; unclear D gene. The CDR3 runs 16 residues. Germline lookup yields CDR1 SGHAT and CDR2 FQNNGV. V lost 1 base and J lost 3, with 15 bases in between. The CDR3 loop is CASSLGLGGLYTEAFF. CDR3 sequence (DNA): TGTGCCAGCAGCTTAGGCCTGGGAGGGCTTTACACTGAAGCTTTCTTT.

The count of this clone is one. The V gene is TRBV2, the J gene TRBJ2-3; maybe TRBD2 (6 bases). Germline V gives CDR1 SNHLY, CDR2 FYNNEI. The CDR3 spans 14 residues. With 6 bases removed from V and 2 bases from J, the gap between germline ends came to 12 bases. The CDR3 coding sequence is TGTGCCAGCAGGCGGGACGGGAACACAGATACGCAGTATTTT. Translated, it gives CASRRDGNTDTQYF.

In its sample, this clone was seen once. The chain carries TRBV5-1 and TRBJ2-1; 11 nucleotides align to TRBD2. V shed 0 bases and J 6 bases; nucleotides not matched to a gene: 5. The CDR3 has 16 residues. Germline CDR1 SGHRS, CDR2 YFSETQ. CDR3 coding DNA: TGCGCCAGCAGCTTGGTCGGGACTAGCGGACCCAATGAGCAGTTCTTC. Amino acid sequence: CASSLVGTSGPNEQFF.

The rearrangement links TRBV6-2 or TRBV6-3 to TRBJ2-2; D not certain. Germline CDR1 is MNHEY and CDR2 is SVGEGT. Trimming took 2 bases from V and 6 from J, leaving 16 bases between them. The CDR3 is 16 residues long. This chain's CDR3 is CASSYLQDTSPGELFF. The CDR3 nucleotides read TGTGCCAGCAGTTACCTCCAAGACACGAGTCCCGGGGAGCTGTTTTTT.

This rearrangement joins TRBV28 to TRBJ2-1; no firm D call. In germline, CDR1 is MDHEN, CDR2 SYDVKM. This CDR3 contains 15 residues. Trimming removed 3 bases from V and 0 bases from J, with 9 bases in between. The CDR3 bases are TGTGCCAGCAGTTTTAGAGGTTTCTCCTACAATGAGCAGTTCTTC. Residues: CASSFRGFSYNEQFF.

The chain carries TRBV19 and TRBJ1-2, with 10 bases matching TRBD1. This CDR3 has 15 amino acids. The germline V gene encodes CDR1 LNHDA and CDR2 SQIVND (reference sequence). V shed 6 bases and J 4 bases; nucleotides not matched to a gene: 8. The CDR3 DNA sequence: TGTGCCAGTAGGCCCGGGACAGGGGAGGCCTATGGCTACACCTTC. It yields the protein CASRPGTGEAYGYTF.

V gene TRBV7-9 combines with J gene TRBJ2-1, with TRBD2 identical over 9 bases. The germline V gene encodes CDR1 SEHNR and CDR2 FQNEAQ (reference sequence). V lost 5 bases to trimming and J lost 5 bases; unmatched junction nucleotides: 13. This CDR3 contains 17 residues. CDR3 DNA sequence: TGTGCCAGCAGCGCTTCCGGACTAGCGCCATTTGACAATGAGCAGTTCTTC. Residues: CASSASGLAPFDNEQFF.

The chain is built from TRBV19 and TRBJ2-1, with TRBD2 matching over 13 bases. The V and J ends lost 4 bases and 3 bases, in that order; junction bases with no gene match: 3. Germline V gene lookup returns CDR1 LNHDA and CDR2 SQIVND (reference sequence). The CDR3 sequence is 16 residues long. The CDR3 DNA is TGTGCCAGTAGTACACTAGCGGGAGGGATCTACAATGAGCAGTTCTTC. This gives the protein CASSTLAGGIYNEQFF. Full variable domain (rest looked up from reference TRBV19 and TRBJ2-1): DGGITQSPKYLFRKEGQNVTLSCEQNLNHDAMYWYRQDPGQGLRLIYYSQIVNDFQKGDIAEGYSVSREKKESFPLTVTSAQKNPTAFYLCASSTLAGGIYNEQFFGPGTRLTVL.

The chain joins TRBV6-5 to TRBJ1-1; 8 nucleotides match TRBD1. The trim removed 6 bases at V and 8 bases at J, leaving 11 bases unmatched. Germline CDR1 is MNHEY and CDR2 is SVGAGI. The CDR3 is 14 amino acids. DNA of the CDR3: TGTGCCAGCAGACCAGTTGACAGGGGCCGCGAAGCTTTCTTT. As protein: CASRPVDRGREAFF.

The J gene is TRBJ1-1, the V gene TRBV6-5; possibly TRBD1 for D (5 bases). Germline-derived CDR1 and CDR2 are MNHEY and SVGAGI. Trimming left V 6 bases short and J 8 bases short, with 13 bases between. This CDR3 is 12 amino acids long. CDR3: CASSGTSGEAFF. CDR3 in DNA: TGTGCCAGCAGCGGGACGTCCGGGGAAGCTTTCTTT.